Listed below are T cell receptor beta chains from one sample, sequenced in a study of T cell responses to AZD1222 COVID-19 vaccine. Assay used: immunoSEQ multiplex PCR; TCRdb lists only in-frame clones, some missing. The sample shows 65,000 to 95,000 clones, 80% of them seen only once. The sample in question was peripheral blood, obtained on day 0 of AZD1222 vaccination. The receptors were gathered from an adult in good health. Each CDR3 is given with its conserved first and last residue. A D gene is named only where the DNA matches it firmly. Expanded clones get a size class; other rows say once, few or many, or leave the size out.

>TRBD2|-|TRBV28|TRBJ2-5
TGTGCCAGCAGGACCACCGGGCGGGGGGAGACCCAGTACTTC
CASRTTGRGETQYF
>TRBD1|-|TRBV30|TRBJ1-1
TGTGCCTGGGACAGGGGAGGGACTGAAGCTTTCTTT
CAWDRGGTEAFF
>-|-|TRBV19|TRBJ2-3
TGTGCCAGTAGTATAGCTCCAAGGCGACCCACAGATACGCAGTATTTT
CASSIAPRRPTDTQYF
>TRBD2|-|TRBV30|TRBJ2-1
TGTGCCTGGAGTGCCGGGAGGGGGTGGGGGAGATACAATGAGCAGTTCTTC
CAWSAGRGWGRYNEQFF
>TRBD2|once|TRBV5-5|TRBJ2-7
TGTGCCAGCCGTGATAGCGGGACGCGGTCCTCCGAGCAGTACTTC
CASRDSGTRSSEQYF
>-|once|TRBV6-1|TRBJ2-7
TGTGCCAGCAGTGAAGGGCCCCTAAGCTACGAGCAGTACTTC
CASSEGPLSYEQYF
>-|-|TRBV30|TRBJ1-3
TGTGCCTGGAGTGTACTGGGAGGAAACACCATATATTTT
CAWSVLGGNTIYF
>-|-|TRBV25-1|TRBJ1-2
TGTGCCACCTCGGGGGGGGATGGCTACACCTTC
CATSGGDGYTF
>TRBD1|-|TRBV5-1|TRBJ1-2
TGCGCCAGCAGCAATCCGGGACAGACCTATGGCTACACCTTC
CASSNPGQTYGYTF
>-|-|TRBV13|TRBJ1-1
TGTGCCAGCAGCTTCACCAACACTGAAGCTTTCTTT
CASSFTNTEAFF
>-|-|TRBV30|TRBJ2-6
TGTGCCTGGACCTTAACCCTTGGCTCTGGGGCCAACGTCCTGACTTTC
CAWTLTLGSGANVLTF
>TRBD1|-|TRBV3-1/TRBV3-2|TRBJ2-7
TGTGCCAGCAGGCCACAGCTTACAGGGGGCGCGACCTACGAGCAGTACTTC
CASRPQLTGGATYEQYF
>TRBD2|-|TRBV7-9|TRBJ2-3
TGTGCCAGCAGCTTCGCCGGGACTAGTCCCACGCAGTATTTT
CASSFAGTSPTQYF
>TRBD1|once|TRBV2|TRBJ2-7
TGTGCCAGCAGGCCGGGACAGGGGTCCTACGAGCAGTACTTC
CASRPGQGSYEQYF
>-|-|TRBV10-3|TRBJ1-2
TGTGCCATCAGTGAGTCGGTTGTTTATATGGACTATGGCTACACCTTC
CAISESVVYMDYGYTF
>-|-|TRBV13|TRBJ2-5
TGTGCCAGCAGCTTCCGGGGCCCCGAAGAGACCCAGTACTTC
CASSFRGPEETQYF
>-|-|TRBV29-1|TRBJ2-4
TGCAGCGTTGACTCGGGCCAAAACATTCAGTACTTC
CSVDSGQNIQYF